The 15 T cell receptor beta chains listed next were all sequenced from one sample in a study of T cells in Graves' hyperthyroidism and ophthalmopathy. Amplification targeted TCR beta CDR3 regions from RNA transcripts. HTBI primers were employed in a first-round RT-PCR of the TCR CDR3. In TCRdb, the multiplex PCR reads were re-called with MiXCR into one record per CDR3 protein. The data contain approximately 600,000 distinct CDR3 sequences, approximately 15% of them singletons. Sequencing used blood. All receptors come from a woman in her 30s with Graves' hyperthyroidism that later progressed to Graves' ophthalmopathy.

This clonotype was recorded a few times. The chain combines TRBV19 with TRBJ1-2, with D hard to call. The CDR3 is 13 residues long. The V and J ends lost 3 bases and 7 bases respectively, with 12 bases between them. In germline, CDR1 is LNHDA, CDR2 SQIVND (reference sequence). CDR3 in amino acids: CASSITGESGYTF. CDR3 bases: TGTGCCAGTAGTATCACCGGGGAGAGTGGCTACACCTTC. Based on the CDR3 plus reference TRBV19 and TRBJ1-2, the full variable domain is DGGITQSPKYLFRKEGQNVTLSCEQNLNHDAMYWYRQDPGQGLRLIYYSQIVNDFQKGDIAEGYSVSREKKESFPLTVTSAQKNPTAFYLCASSITGESGYTFGSGTRLTVV.

This clonotype was counted many times. The chain recombines TRBV2 with TRBJ1-2; D possibly corresponds to TRBD1 (6 bases). This CDR3 spans 14 amino acids. Germline V gene data show CDR1 as SNHLY and CDR2 as FYNNEI. Trimming took off 7 bases at V and 1 base at J, with 13 bases between the two ends. The CDR3 here is CASKWDTYNYGYTF. CDR3 nucleotide sequence: TGTGCCAGCAAGTGGGACACCTATAACTATGGCTACACCTTC.

The sample holds many counts of this clonotype. J is TRBJ2-7 and V is TRBV27; a possible D gene is TRBD1 (5 bases). This CDR3 is 13 amino acids long. The germline V gene encodes CDR1 MNHEY and CDR2 SMNVEV (reference sequence). Between the trimmed V and J ends, which lost 3 bases and 5 bases, there was a span of 11 bases. The CDR3 sequence is CASSFYLGDEQYF. The CDR3 DNA is TGTGCCAGCAGTTTTTATTTAGGGGACGAGCAGTACTTC.

The V gene is TRBV28, the J gene TRBJ1-2; 7 positions agree with TRBD1. The germline gives CDR1 MDHEN, CDR2 SYDVKM. This CDR3 spans 15 amino acids. V trimming: 5 bases; J trimming: 5 bases; junction bases outside the gene matches: 11. CDR3 sequence: CASSLGTGVGYGYTF. As DNA, the CDR3 is TGTGCCAGCAGTCTCGGAACAGGGGTCGGGTATGGCTACACCTTC.

This clonotype was seen more than once but under ten times. The chain has TRBV25-1 and TRBJ2-7, with TRBD1 matching 10 bases. Germline CDR1 is MGHDK and CDR2 is SYGVNS. J gave up 3 bases and V 8 bases, and 10 bases lay outside the gene matches. This CDR3 contains 15 residues. CDR3 sequence: CASREGTGDNYEQYF. In DNA, the CDR3 is TGTGCCAGCCGGGAAGGGACAGGGGACAACTACGAGCAGTACTTC.

This clonotype was detected many times. The rearrangement uses TRBV27 and TRBJ1-1; D is unclear. V lost 0 bases and J 1 base, leaving 9 bases between the germline ends. This CDR3 contains 15 residues. Germline CDR1 MNHEY, CDR2 SMNVEV (reference sequence). The DNA for the CDR3 is TGTGCCAGCAGTTTATCGTTTGAGGGGAACACTGAAGCTTTCTTT. Its protein is CASSLSFEGNTEAFF.

At least ten counts were recorded for this clonotype. J is TRBJ1-1 and V is TRBV6-4, with D hard to call. In germline, CDR1 is MRHNA, CDR2 SNTAGT. The V end lost 6 bases, the J end lost 3 bases, and 11 bases lay between the germline ends. The CDR3 spans 13 residues. CDR3 sequence (DNA): TGTGCCAGCAGCGCGTTCAGCTACACTGAAGCTTTCTTT. This codes for CASSAFSYTEAFF.

There are many counts of this clonotype. This chain uses TRBV3-1 with TRBJ2-1; 8 nucleotides agree with TRBD1. Unmatched junction bases numbered 9, after V lost 2 bases and J lost 9 bases. The CDR3 has 15 residues. Germline V gene lookup returns CDR1 LGHDT and CDR2 YNNKEL (reference sequence). The DNA of the CDR3 is TGTGCCAGCAGCCAAAACACGGACAGGGTTGCTGAGCAGTTCTTC. This translates into CASSQNTDRVAEQFF.

In its sample, this clonotype was seen many times. The rearrangement uses TRBV2 and TRBJ2-4; no clear D. This CDR3 region has 16 residues. Germline V CDR1 and CDR2: SNHLY, FYNNEI. V lost 0 bases and J 2 bases, leaving 11 bases between the germline ends. The chain's CDR3 is CASSEAGGAPKNIQYF. In DNA form, the CDR3 reads TGTGCCAGCAGTGAAGCGGGCGGAGCCCCCAAAAACATTCAGTACTTC.

In its sample, this clonotype was seen a few times. The J gene is TRBJ2-7, the V gene TRBV11-2; 11 bases fit TRBD1. There are 15 residues in the CDR3. After removal of 5 bases from V and 5 bases from J, the junction contained 8 bases not matched to a gene. Germline CDR1 is SGHAT and CDR2 is FQNNGV. CDR3 loop: CASSPRTGGWDEQYF. For the CDR3, the DNA is TGTGCCAGCAGCCCACGGACAGGGGGCTGGGACGAGCAGTACTTC.

The chain links TRBV6-2 or TRBV6-3 to TRBJ1-3; tentative D call: TRBD1 (5 bases). Trimming cost V 5 bases and J 3 bases, with 17 bases left between them. The CDR3 has 16 residues. Germline CDR1 MNHEY, CDR2 SVGEGT. DNA of the CDR3: TGTGCCAGCAGTCAACTTAACGACAGAATTGGAAACACCATATATTTT. Translated: CASSQLNDRIGNTIYF.

This clonotype occurred a few times. The genes are TRBV7-9 and TRBJ1-1; 7 nucleotides align to TRBD1. V shed 5 bases, J shed 6 bases, and the junction held 9 bases outside the gene matches. This CDR3 contains 14 residues. In germline, CDR1 is SEHNR, CDR2 FQNEAQ (reference sequence). The CDR3 reads CASSRPDRDPEAFF. CDR3 coding DNA: TGTGCCAGCAGCCGACCCGACAGGGATCCTGAAGCTTTCTTT.

This clonotype was recorded at least ten times. The rearrangement links TRBV19 to TRBJ2-2; TRBD2 aligns across 12 bases. This CDR3 is 16 amino acids long. Germline V CDR1 and CDR2: LNHDA, SQIVND (reference sequence). Trimming took 6 bases from V and 5 from J; bases not matched to a gene: 7. CDR3: CASSGRTSGDTGELFF. In nucleotides, the CDR3 is TGTGCCAGTAGCGGCCGGACTAGCGGGGATACCGGGGAGCTGTTTTTT.

This clonotype occurred many times. This chain joins TRBV5-1 and TRBJ2-3; 9 nucleotides align to TRBD1. Trimming took 4 bases from V and 1 from J; bases not matched to a gene: 7. The CDR3 totals 16 residues. CDR1 is SGHRS and CDR2 is YFSETQ in the germline V gene. As DNA, the CDR3 is TGCGCCAGCAGCGTACAGGGGGCTCTAGGCACAGATACGCAGTATTTT. As protein: CASSVQGALGTDTQYF.

This clonotype has ten or more counts. The chain is built from TRBV28 and TRBJ2-7; the D gene is possibly TRBD2 (6 bases). The CDR3 is 15 residues long. Germline CDR1 MDHEN, CDR2 SYDVKM. Trimming shortened V by 7 bases and J by 2 bases, and 18 bases separated the two germline ends. For the CDR3, the DNA is TGTGCCAGCAATGGGAACACGGGAGTCCCCTACGAGCAGTACTTC. It is translated as CASNGNTGVPYEQYF. Full variable domain (outside the CDR3, taken from reference TRBV28 and TRBJ2-7): DVKVTQSSRYLVKRTGEKVFLECVQDMDHENMFWYRQDPGLGLRLIYFSYDVKMKEKGDIPEGYSVSREKKERFSLILESASTNQTSMYLCASNGNTGVPYEQYFGPGTRLTVT.